This TCR beta chain came from a study of T cell responses to AZD1222 COVID-19 vaccine. Libraries were prepared by immunoSEQ multiplex PCR; TCRdb keeps only in-frame clonotypes and omits some of them. The table has roughly 180,000 clones, around 90% seen once; the top ten hold 1.3%. The CDR3 consists of 16 residues. Germline lookup yields CDR1 MNHEY and CDR2 SVGAGI. Trimming cost V 0 bases and J 3 bases; bases outside gene matches: 4. The receptor was isolated from an adult who received the AZD1222 COVID-19 vaccine. The V and J genes are TRBV6-5 and TRBJ1-1; 10 bases align to TRBD1. The starting material was peripheral blood, obtained 28 days after the second AZD1222 dose. DNA of the CDR3: TGTGCCAGCAGTTACTCCTCCGGGACAGGGGACACTGAAGCTTTCTTT. Its translation is CASSYSSGTGDTEAFF.